This T cell receptor delta chain was sequenced for a study of gamma-delta T cells after stem cell transplantation. TCRdb called clones from the RT-PCR reads again using CATT. The table has 3,000 to 4,000 delta-chain clones, about 2% seen once; the top ten hold 10% to 15%. Concerning this clone itself: The identical CDR3 is also encoded by other nucleotide sequences in the sample.

The CDR3 sequence is 23 residues long. CDR1 TSWWSYY and CDR2 QGS come from the germline V gene. V was clipped by 0 bases and J by 1 base; unmatched bases: 21. The clonotype was recovered from a human donor. It is not recorded whose cells these are; they may come from a transplant donor. Sequenced sample: gamma-delta T cells. The genes are TRDV1 and TRDJ1; 12 bases are a match to TRDD3. CDR3 sequence reads: CALGELWVVGTGGYRSSTDKLIF. CDR3 bases: TGTGCTCTTGGGGAACTTTGGGTAGTCGGTACTGGGGGATACCGGTCTTCCACCGATAAACTCATCTTT.